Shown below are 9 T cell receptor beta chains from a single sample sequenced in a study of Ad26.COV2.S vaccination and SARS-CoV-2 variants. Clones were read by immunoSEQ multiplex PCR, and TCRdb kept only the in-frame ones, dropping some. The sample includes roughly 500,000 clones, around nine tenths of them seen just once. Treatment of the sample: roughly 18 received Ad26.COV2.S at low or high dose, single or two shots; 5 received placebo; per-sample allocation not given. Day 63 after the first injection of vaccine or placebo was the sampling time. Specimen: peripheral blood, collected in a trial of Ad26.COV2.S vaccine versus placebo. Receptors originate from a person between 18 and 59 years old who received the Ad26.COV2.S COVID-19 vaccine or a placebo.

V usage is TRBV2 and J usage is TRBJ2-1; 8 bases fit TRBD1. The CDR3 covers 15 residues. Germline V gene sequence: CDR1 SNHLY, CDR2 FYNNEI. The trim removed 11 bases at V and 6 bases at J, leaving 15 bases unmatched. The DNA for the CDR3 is TGTGCCCTGTCGCTGAGGGACAGGTTCACCAATGAGCAGTTCTTC. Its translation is CALSLRDRFTNEQFF. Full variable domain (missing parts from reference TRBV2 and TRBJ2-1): EPEVTQTPSHQVTQMGQEVILRCVPISNHLYFYWYRQILGQKVEFLVSFYNNEISEKSEIFDDQFSVERPDGSNFTLKIRSTKLEDSAMYFCALSLRDRFTNEQFFGPGTRLTVL.

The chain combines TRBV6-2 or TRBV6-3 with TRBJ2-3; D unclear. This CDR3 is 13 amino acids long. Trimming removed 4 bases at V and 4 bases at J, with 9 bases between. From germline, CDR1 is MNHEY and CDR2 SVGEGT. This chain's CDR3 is CASSLFTADTQYF. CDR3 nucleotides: TGTGCCAGCAGTTTGTTTACCGCAGATACGCAGTATTTT.

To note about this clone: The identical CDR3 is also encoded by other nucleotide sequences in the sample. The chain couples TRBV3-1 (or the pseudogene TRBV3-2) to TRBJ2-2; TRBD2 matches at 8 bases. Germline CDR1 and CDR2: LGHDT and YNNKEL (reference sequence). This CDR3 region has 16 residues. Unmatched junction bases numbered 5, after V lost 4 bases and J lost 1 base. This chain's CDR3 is CASSLTSGVNTGELFF. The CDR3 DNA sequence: TGTGCCAGCAGCCTAACTAGCGGAGTGAACACCGGGGAGCTGTTTTTT.

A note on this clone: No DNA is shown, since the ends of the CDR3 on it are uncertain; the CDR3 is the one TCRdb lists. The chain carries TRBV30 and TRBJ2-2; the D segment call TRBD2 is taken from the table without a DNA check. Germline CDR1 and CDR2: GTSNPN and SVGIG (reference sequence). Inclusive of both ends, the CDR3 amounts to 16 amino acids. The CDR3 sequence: CAWGVGRGFGAGELFF.

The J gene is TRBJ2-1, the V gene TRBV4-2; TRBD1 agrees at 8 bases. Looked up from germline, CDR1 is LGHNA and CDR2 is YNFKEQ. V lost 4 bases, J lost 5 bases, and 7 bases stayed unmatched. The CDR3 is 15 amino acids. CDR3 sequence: CASSRRMTGDNEQFF. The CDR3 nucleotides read TGTGCCAGCAGCCGAAGAATGACAGGGGACAATGAGCAGTTCTTC.

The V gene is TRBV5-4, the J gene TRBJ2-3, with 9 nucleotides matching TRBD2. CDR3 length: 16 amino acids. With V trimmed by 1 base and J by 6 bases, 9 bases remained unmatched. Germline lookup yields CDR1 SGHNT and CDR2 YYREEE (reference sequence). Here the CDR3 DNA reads TGTGCCAGCAGCTTGAAGGGTAGCGGGAGTTTTGATACGCAGTATTTT. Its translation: CASSLKGSGSFDTQYF.

CDR3 nucleotide sequence: TGTGCCAGCAGCAGCGGGAGGAATGAAAAACTGTTTTTT. Translating it yields CASSSGRNEKLFF. The chain combines TRBV4-2 with TRBJ1-4; D not resolved. V was pared by 5 bases and J by 5 bases, with 9 bases between. CDR1 is LGHNA, CDR2 YNFKEQ, per germline. The CDR3 covers 13 residues.

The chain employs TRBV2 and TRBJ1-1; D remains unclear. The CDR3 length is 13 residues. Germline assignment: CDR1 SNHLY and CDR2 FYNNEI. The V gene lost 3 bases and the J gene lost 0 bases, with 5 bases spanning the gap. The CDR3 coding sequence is TGTGCCAGCAGTGACAACATGAACACTGAAGCTTTCTTT. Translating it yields CASSDNMNTEAFF.

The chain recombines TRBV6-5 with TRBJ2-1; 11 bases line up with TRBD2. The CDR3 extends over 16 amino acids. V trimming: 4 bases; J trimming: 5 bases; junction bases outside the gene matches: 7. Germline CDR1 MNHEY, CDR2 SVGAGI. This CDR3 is CASSLTGLAANNEQFF. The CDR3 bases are TGTGCCAGCAGTTTAACGGGACTAGCGGCTAACAATGAGCAGTTCTTC.